Listed here is a single T cell receptor (beta chain). The antigen is not known. The data originate from a study of shared clonotypes between healthy human individuals. Study results and caveats: Owing to a small donor count, the genetic and exposure-history diversity represented was limited. Only blood underwent sampling, and tissue repertoires likely differ.

The donor population consisted of healthy HIV-negative adults with no recent acute infections or vaccinations. Across several immunoSEQ plates, the genomic DNA of each subset was split evenly. The protocol was immunoSEQ multiplex PCR, while the TCRdb copy is restricted to in-frame clones and leaves out a portion. The sample carries 490,000 or so clones, 70% to 80% recorded once. Germline lookup yields CDR1 SGHAT and CDR2 FQNNGV. The CDR3 contains 16 residues. With 1 base removed from V and 3 bases from J, the gap between germline ends came to 13 bases. The chain recombines TRBV11-2 with TRBJ2-1; tentative D call: TRBD1 (5 bases). The specimen sequenced was PBMCs. This clonotype was obtained from a woman aged 40 to 55 in good health. Some clones in this sample may be carry-over from other donors' samples. The CDR3 bases are TGTGCCAGCAGCTTAGTGTTGGACACTAACTACAATGAGCAGTTCTTC. Its translation is CASSLVLDTNYNEQFF. The variable domain in full, with the rest retrieved from reference TRBV11-2 and TRBJ2-1, is EAGVAQSPRYKIIEKRQSVAFWCNPISGHATLYWYQQILGQGPKLLIQFQNNGVVDDSQLPKDRFSAERLKGVDSTLKIQPAKLEDSAVYLCASSLVLDTNYNEQFFGPGTRLTVL.